A selection of T cell receptor beta chains follows, all from one sample in a study of blood T cell repertoires in COVID-19. Profiled with immunoSEQ multiplex PCR; TCRdb holds only in-frame clones, not every one. Counted here are under 250,000 clones, 83% occurring once; the ten biggest clones make up approximately 5%. The material sequenced was PBMCs or T cells enriched from blood (not recorded which). Receptor source: a woman in her forties or fifties who had been exposed to COVID-19. CDR3s include the opening cysteine and the closing phenylalanine or tryptophan. A D gene is named only where the DNA matches it firmly. Part of the rows lack a size; the others show once, few, many or a class for expanded clones.

d_gene: TRBD1; v_gene: TRBV19; j_gene: TRBJ2-7; abundance: -; CDR3nt: TGTGCCAGTAGTATACAGGGGGCCTCCTACGAGCAGTACTTC; CDR3aa: CASSIQGASYEQYF
d_gene: -; v_gene: TRBV3-1/TRBV3-2; j_gene: TRBJ1-6; abundance: -; CDR3nt: TGTGCCAGCAGCCAAGACCAGGGGATTTCACCCCTCCACTTT; CDR3aa: CASSQDQGISPLHF
d_gene: -; v_gene: TRBV3-1/TRBV3-2; j_gene: TRBJ1-4; abundance: -; CDR3nt: TGTGCCAGCAGCCCCGGGAGCGAAAAACTGTTTTTT; CDR3aa: CASSPGSEKLFF
d_gene: TRBD2; v_gene: TRBV5-8; j_gene: TRBJ2-3; abundance: -; CDR3nt: TGTGCCAGCAGCCGGGGGGTCCTTAGCACAGATACGCAGTATTTT; CDR3aa: CASSRGVLSTDTQYF
d_gene: TRBD1; v_gene: TRBV11-2; j_gene: TRBJ1-1; abundance: once; CDR3nt: TGTGCCAGCAGCTTTGGTTATCGGGACAGTGAAGCTTTCTTT; CDR3aa: CASSFGYRDSEAFF
d_gene: -; v_gene: TRBV5-1; j_gene: TRBJ1-1; abundance: -; CDR3nt: TGCGCCAGCAGCTCGACAGGTCCTCCATACAACACTGAAGCTTTCTTT; CDR3aa: CASSSTGPPYNTEAFF
d_gene: TRBD1; v_gene: TRBV4-2; j_gene: TRBJ1-2; abundance: -; CDR3nt: TGTGCCAGCAGCCCTGAACAGGGGAGCGTGGCGGGCTACACCTTC; CDR3aa: CASSPEQGSVAGYTF
d_gene: -; v_gene: TRBV6-1; j_gene: TRBJ2-5; abundance: few; CDR3nt: TGTGCCAGCAGTGACACTAGGGCGTACCAAGAGACCCAGTACTTC; CDR3aa: CASSDTRAYQETQYF
d_gene: -; v_gene: TRBV2; j_gene: TRBJ2-7; abundance: -; CDR3nt: TGTGCCAGCAGGCGAGGGGGTTTAGGGTACGAGCAGTACTTC; CDR3aa: CASRRGGLGYEQYF
d_gene: -; v_gene: TRBV6-5; j_gene: TRBJ1-2; abundance: -; CDR3nt: TGTGCCAGCTCGGAGATGGGCATTCGGGGCTATGGCTACACCTTC; CDR3aa: CASSEMGIRGYGYTF
d_gene: TRBD1; v_gene: TRBV2; j_gene: TRBJ1-2; abundance: -; CDR3nt: TGTGCCAGCAGTGACTGGACAGGGAGGATCGGCTACACCTTC; CDR3aa: CASSDWTGRIGYTF
d_gene: -; v_gene: TRBV4-3; j_gene: TRBJ1-5; abundance: -; CDR3nt: TGCGCCAGCAGCCGGGGGAGGGAGTCAAATCAGCCCCAGCATTTT; CDR3aa: CASSRGRESNQPQHF
d_gene: -; v_gene: TRBV11-2; j_gene: TRBJ1-1; abundance: -; CDR3nt: TGTGCCAGCAGCCCCGGATATACAGGGAGGGCGGCTTTCTTT; CDR3aa: CASSPGYTGRAAFF
d_gene: -; v_gene: TRBV3-1/TRBV3-2; j_gene: TRBJ1-4; abundance: once; CDR3nt: TGTGCCAGCAGCCCCCGACAGGCAACTAATGAAAAACTGTTTTTT; CDR3aa: CASSPRQATNEKLFF
d_gene: TRBD1; v_gene: TRBV5-1; j_gene: TRBJ2-7; abundance: -; CDR3nt: TGCGCCAGCAGCTTGGGACAGGGTGCCTACGAGCAGTACTTC; CDR3aa: CASSLGQGAYEQYF
d_gene: -; v_gene: TRBV6-5; j_gene: TRBJ1-5; abundance: -; CDR3nt: TGTGCCAGCAGCACACAGAGGGATAGCAATCAGCCCCAGCATTTT; CDR3aa: CASSTQRDSNQPQHF
d_gene: TRBD2; v_gene: TRBV5-4; j_gene: TRBJ2-5; abundance: -; CDR3nt: TGTGCCAGCAGCGAGCGGACTAGATGGCAAGAGACCCAGTACTTC; CDR3aa: CASSERTRWQETQYF
d_gene: -; v_gene: TRBV10-3; j_gene: TRBJ1-1; abundance: few; CDR3nt: TGTGCCACCGGCATGAGGAGGGGCTCGCACACTGAAGCTTTCTTT; CDR3aa: CATGMRRGSHTEAFF
d_gene: TRBD1; v_gene: TRBV13; j_gene: TRBJ2-7; abundance: -; CDR3nt: TGTGCCAGCAGCCTAGGACAGGGGATCCCATACAGTCCCGAGCAGTACTTC; CDR3aa: CASSLGQGIPYSPEQYF
d_gene: -; v_gene: TRBV5-4; j_gene: TRBJ1-1; abundance: -; CDR3nt: TGTGCCAGCAGCCCAACAGGCCGAAACACTGAAGCTTTCTTT; CDR3aa: CASSPTGRNTEAFF
d_gene: TRBD1; v_gene: TRBV19; j_gene: TRBJ1-1; abundance: -; CDR3nt: TGTGCCAGTAGGTTACGGGACAGCGTACCGAACACTGAAGCTTTCTTT; CDR3aa: CASRLRDSVPNTEAFF
d_gene: TRBD1; v_gene: TRBV10-3; j_gene: TRBJ1-6; abundance: -; CDR3nt: TGTGCCATCAGTGAGGGACAGGCCCCAGGCGACCCCCTCCACTTT; CDR3aa: CAISEGQAPGDPLHF
d_gene: TRBD1; v_gene: TRBV29-1; j_gene: TRBJ1-1; abundance: -; CDR3nt: TGCAGCGCCCGACAGGGGACAAACACTGAAGCTTTCTTT; CDR3aa: CSARQGTNTEAFF
d_gene: -; v_gene: TRBV6-2/TRBV6-3; j_gene: TRBJ2-2; abundance: -; CDR3nt: TGTGCCAGCAGTCTCAATCCGGGACACAACACCGGGGAGCTGTTTTTT; CDR3aa: CASSLNPGHNTGELFF
d_gene: -; v_gene: TRBV5-4; j_gene: TRBJ1-5; abundance: once; CDR3nt: TGTGCCAGCAGCTTTGCGGGGACGGGTCAGCCCCAGCATTTT; CDR3aa: CASSFAGTGQPQHF
d_gene: -; v_gene: TRBV16; j_gene: TRBJ2-5; abundance: once; CDR3nt: TGTGCCAGCAGCCAATTCGGGGAGACCCAGTACTTC; CDR3aa: CASSQFGETQYF
d_gene: -; v_gene: TRBV5-6; j_gene: TRBJ1-1; abundance: -; CDR3nt: TGTGCCAGCAGCTTTATCTCGCAGGGATGGGCTGAAGCTTTCTTT; CDR3aa: CASSFISQGWAEAFF
d_gene: -; v_gene: TRBV29-1; j_gene: TRBJ2-7; abundance: -; CDR3nt: TGCAGCGTTGAAACTAAACGGGGGAGCGAGCAGTACTTC; CDR3aa: CSVETKRGSEQYF
d_gene: TRBD1; v_gene: TRBV12-3/TRBV12-4; j_gene: TRBJ1-5; abundance: -; CDR3nt: TGTGCCAGCTCCGCAGGGGGATCCGAACATTTT; CDR3aa: CASSAGGSEHF
d_gene: -; v_gene: TRBV2; j_gene: TRBJ1-2; abundance: -; CDR3nt: TGTGCCAGCAGTGAAGCTGGTAAGGGAGGCCATGGCTACACCTTC; CDR3aa: CASSEAGKGGHGYTF
d_gene: TRBD1; v_gene: TRBV2; j_gene: TRBJ2-6; abundance: -; CDR3nt: TGTGCCAGCAGTAAAGGGGACAGGGCCCTTAGGGGTTCTGGGGCCAACGTCCTGACTTTC; CDR3aa: CASSKGDRALRGSGANVLTF
d_gene: -; v_gene: TRBV4-1; j_gene: TRBJ2-5; abundance: few; CDR3nt: TGCGCCAGCAGCCAAGATACCAGCCAAGAGACCCAGTACTTC; CDR3aa: CASSQDTSQETQYF
d_gene: -; v_gene: TRBV30; j_gene: TRBJ2-7; abundance: -; CDR3nt: TGTGCCTGGAGCCGCCCGGGGAGCTGGGTGGCGTACTTC; CDR3aa: CAWSRPGSWVAYF
d_gene: -; v_gene: TRBV19; j_gene: TRBJ1-2; abundance: -; CDR3nt: TGTGCCAGTAGTTATAACGGGGGAGCTAACTATGGCTACACCTTC; CDR3aa: CASSYNGGANYGYTF
d_gene: TRBD1; v_gene: TRBV28; j_gene: TRBJ1-3; abundance: -; CDR3nt: TGTGCCAGCAGTTTCACAGGGGGAACTGGAAACACCATATATTTT; CDR3aa: CASSFTGGTGNTIYF
d_gene: -; v_gene: TRBV19; j_gene: TRBJ1-5; abundance: -; CDR3nt: TGTGCCAGTAGTATAATGAGGGGCAATCAGCCCCAGCATTTT; CDR3aa: CASSIMRGNQPQHF
d_gene: TRBD1; v_gene: TRBV4-1; j_gene: TRBJ1-2; abundance: -; CDR3nt: TGCGCCAGCAGCCAAGGCGACAGGGACTATGGCTACACCTTC; CDR3aa: CASSQGDRDYGYTF
d_gene: -; v_gene: TRBV5-1; j_gene: TRBJ1-3; abundance: -; CDR3nt: TGCGCCAGCAGCTTTCAGGGGACTGGAAACACCATATATTTT; CDR3aa: CASSFQGTGNTIYF
d_gene: TRBD1; v_gene: TRBV6-5; j_gene: TRBJ1-5; abundance: -; CDR3nt: TGTGCCAGCAGTCGCTGGACAGGGAATCAGCCCCAGCATTTT; CDR3aa: CASSRWTGNQPQHF
d_gene: TRBD1; v_gene: TRBV4-1; j_gene: TRBJ2-7; abundance: -; CDR3nt: TGCGCCAGCAGCCAAATTACAGGGGTCTACGAGCAGTACTTC; CDR3aa: CASSQITGVYEQYF
d_gene: TRBD1; v_gene: TRBV3-1/TRBV3-2; j_gene: TRBJ2-5; abundance: -; CDR3nt: TGTGCCAGCAGCCTCCCTACGGGGACAGGGGGAGAGACCCAGTACTTC; CDR3aa: CASSLPTGTGGETQYF
d_gene: TRBD1; v_gene: TRBV7-9; j_gene: TRBJ1-1; abundance: -; CDR3nt: TGTGCCAGCAGCTTAGGGGCAGGGGGCTGGGACACTGAAGCTTTCTTT; CDR3aa: CASSLGAGGWDTEAFF
d_gene: -; v_gene: TRBV7-2; j_gene: TRBJ1-2; abundance: -; CDR3nt: TGTGCCAGCAGCGCTCAGGGTCTAGGCTACACCTTC; CDR3aa: CASSAQGLGYTF
d_gene: TRBD1; v_gene: TRBV19; j_gene: TRBJ1-3; abundance: -; CDR3nt: TGTGCCACCAAGGCCACAGGGGGCCGAGGAAACACCATATATTTT; CDR3aa: CATKATGGRGNTIYF
d_gene: TRBD1; v_gene: TRBV3-1/TRBV3-2; j_gene: TRBJ1-2; abundance: -; CDR3nt: TGTGCCAGCAGCCAACAGGACAGGGGGCGCCCTAACTATGGCTACACCTTC; CDR3aa: CASSQQDRGRPNYGYTF